These T cell receptor beta chains were read from a single sample in a study of T cell changes during pregnancy in multiple sclerosis. Here immunoSEQ multiplex PCR was the method, and the copy in TCRdb shows in-frame clones only, minus some. Altogether some 120,000 clones are present, about 93% being singletons, with the ten largest covering over 1.5%. The sample here was peripheral blood, taken in the third trimester of pregnancy. These receptors all stem from a female donor with multiple sclerosis, enrolled in a pregnancy study. Both conserved end residues are part of each CDR3. The D gene is left open where the match is weak. Clone size is stated in some rows and not others, as once, few, many or a class when expanded.

v_call: TRBV4-2
d_call: TRBD2
j_call: TRBJ2-2
clone_size: few
cdr3_nt: TGTGCCAGCGCCCGGGGGGGGACGAACACCGGGGAGCTGTTTTTT
cdr3_aa: CASARGGTNTGELFF

v_call: TRBV7-9
d_call: TRBD1
j_call: TRBJ1-2
clone_size: .
cdr3_nt: TGTGCCAGCAGCTTCAGCACAGGGGGCTTGGCTAACTATGGCTACACCTTC
cdr3_aa: CASSFSTGGLANYGYTF

v_call: TRBV19
d_call: .
j_call: TRBJ1-2
clone_size: .
cdr3_nt: TGTGCCAGTAGTCCAACAGGTATAGTTGGCTACACCTTC
cdr3_aa: CASSPTGIVGYTF

v_call: TRBV6-5
d_call: .
j_call: TRBJ2-7
clone_size: .
cdr3_nt: TGTGCCAGCAAATCCAGGAGGTTAGCCTACGAGCAGTACTTC
cdr3_aa: CASKSRRLAYEQYF

v_call: TRBV5-4
d_call: TRBD2
j_call: TRBJ2-1
clone_size: once
cdr3_nt: TGTGCCAGCAGCTTGGAGTTAGCGGGAGGGCCAACGGGTGAGCAGTTCTTC
cdr3_aa: CASSLELAGGPTGEQFF

v_call: TRBV5-6
d_call: .
j_call: TRBJ1-2
clone_size: .
cdr3_nt: TGTGCCAGCAGCTTGGCAGCTAACTATGGCTACACCTTC
cdr3_aa: CASSLAANYGYTF

v_call: TRBV5-1
d_call: .
j_call: TRBJ2-3
clone_size: .
cdr3_nt: TGCGCCAGCAGCTTGGGGCGGGGACCTAGCACAGATACGCAGTATTTT
cdr3_aa: CASSLGRGPSTDTQYF

v_call: TRBV4-2
d_call: TRBD2
j_call: TRBJ2-7
clone_size: .
cdr3_nt: TGTGCCAGCAGCCAAGCAGCGGGAGGGGCCTACGAGCAGTACTTC
cdr3_aa: CASSQAAGGAYEQYF

v_call: TRBV19
d_call: .
j_call: TRBJ2-5
clone_size: .
cdr3_nt: TGTGCCAGTATTGGGAGGGGGCAAGAGACCCAGTACTTC
cdr3_aa: CASIGRGQETQYF

v_call: TRBV19
d_call: .
j_call: TRBJ1-1
clone_size: .
cdr3_nt: TGTGCCAGTAATAAGGGGGACAACTTGAACACTGAAGCTTTCTTT
cdr3_aa: CASNKGDNLNTEAFF

v_call: TRBV7-9
d_call: .
j_call: TRBJ2-1
clone_size: .
cdr3_nt: TGTGCCAGCAGCTCGCCCGATGAGGGCTACAATGAGCAGTTCTTC
cdr3_aa: CASSSPDEGYNEQFF

v_call: TRBV6-5
d_call: TRBD2
j_call: TRBJ2-1
clone_size: .
cdr3_nt: TGTGCCAGCAGCATAGCGGGAGCGGGATACAATGAGCAGTTCTTC
cdr3_aa: CASSIAGAGYNEQFF

v_call: TRBV25-1
d_call: TRBD2
j_call: TRBJ2-3
clone_size: .
cdr3_nt: TGTGCCAGCGCGCGGGGGGGCCACCCAGATACGCAGTATTTT
cdr3_aa: CASARGGHPDTQYF

v_call: TRBV11-3
d_call: .
j_call: TRBJ2-3
clone_size: .
cdr3_nt: TGTGCCAGCAGCTTAGGAGGGTGGACAGATACGCAGTATTTT
cdr3_aa: CASSLGGWTDTQYF

v_call: TRBV5-6
d_call: TRBD1
j_call: TRBJ1-2
clone_size: .
cdr3_nt: TGTGCCAGCAGCCCCGGGGACAGGGTCTTCCTTCTATCTGGCTACACCTTC
cdr3_aa: CASSPGDRVFLLSGYTF

v_call: TRBV27
d_call: TRBD2
j_call: TRBJ2-1
clone_size: once
cdr3_nt: TGTGCCAGCAAAACTAGCGCCTCCTACTCCTACAATGAGCAGTTCTTC
cdr3_aa: CASKTSASYSYNEQFF

v_call: TRBV18
d_call: .
j_call: TRBJ2-7
clone_size: .
cdr3_nt: TGTGCCAGCTCTCGGACAGACTACGAGCAGTACTTC
cdr3_aa: CASSRTDYEQYF

v_call: TRBV5-6
d_call: .
j_call: TRBJ1-5
clone_size: .
cdr3_nt: TGTGCCAGCAGCTTTTCCTTGGGCAGTAGCAATCAGCCCCAGCATTTT
cdr3_aa: CASSFSLGSSNQPQHF

v_call: TRBV5-6
d_call: .
j_call: TRBJ2-1
clone_size: .
cdr3_nt: TGTGCCAGCAGCTTCGGGGGTTATGAGCAGTTCTTC
cdr3_aa: CASSFGGYEQFF

v_call: TRBV4-1
d_call: TRBD2
j_call: TRBJ2-7
clone_size: .
cdr3_nt: TGCGCCAGCAGCCCACATAGCGGGGACCTCTACGAGCAGTACTTC
cdr3_aa: CASSPHSGDLYEQYF

v_call: TRBV7-2
d_call: TRBD1
j_call: TRBJ1-3
clone_size: .
cdr3_nt: TGTGCCAGCAGCGCTGCAGGACAGGGCTCTGGAAACACCATATATTTT
cdr3_aa: CASSAAGQGSGNTIYF

v_call: TRBV6-1
d_call: TRBD2
j_call: TRBJ2-1
clone_size: .
cdr3_nt: TGTGCCAGCAGTGAGGGAATAGCGGGAATAATACGGAATGAGCAGTTCTTC
cdr3_aa: CASSEGIAGIIRNEQFF

v_call: TRBV5-1
d_call: .
j_call: TRBJ1-1
clone_size: .
cdr3_nt: TGCGCCAGCAGCCTACCCCGTGGAGGCACTGAAGCTTTCTTT
cdr3_aa: CASSLPRGGTEAFF

v_call: TRBV6-1
d_call: .
j_call: TRBJ1-5
clone_size: .
cdr3_nt: TGTGCCAGCAGTGAAGCATCCGGGGGGAGTCAGCCCCAGCATTTT
cdr3_aa: CASSEASGGSQPQHF

v_call: TRBV11-2
d_call: .
j_call: TRBJ2-5
clone_size: .
cdr3_nt: TGTGCCAGCAGCTTATCAGGGATGGGGGAGACCCAGTACTTC
cdr3_aa: CASSLSGMGETQYF

v_call: TRBV6-1
d_call: TRBD1
j_call: TRBJ1-4
clone_size: .
cdr3_nt: TGTGCCAGCAGACCCCAGGGACAGAGAGGTGAAAAACTGTTTTTT
cdr3_aa: CASRPQGQRGEKLFF

v_call: TRBV27
d_call: .
j_call: TRBJ2-7
clone_size: .
cdr3_nt: TGTGCCAGCACCCTGCCCCGGGAGGGACAGTCCCACGAGCAGTACTTC
cdr3_aa: CASTLPREGQSHEQYF

v_call: TRBV6-6
d_call: TRBD1
j_call: TRBJ1-3
clone_size: .
cdr3_nt: TGTGCCAGCGGGGGACAGGGGACCTCTGGAAACACCATATATTTT
cdr3_aa: CASGGQGTSGNTIYF

v_call: TRBV6-1
d_call: .
j_call: TRBJ2-7
clone_size: once
cdr3_nt: TGTGCCAGCAGACTATCGGGACTCAGTGTAGGCGAGCAGTACTTC
cdr3_aa: CASRLSGLSVGEQYF